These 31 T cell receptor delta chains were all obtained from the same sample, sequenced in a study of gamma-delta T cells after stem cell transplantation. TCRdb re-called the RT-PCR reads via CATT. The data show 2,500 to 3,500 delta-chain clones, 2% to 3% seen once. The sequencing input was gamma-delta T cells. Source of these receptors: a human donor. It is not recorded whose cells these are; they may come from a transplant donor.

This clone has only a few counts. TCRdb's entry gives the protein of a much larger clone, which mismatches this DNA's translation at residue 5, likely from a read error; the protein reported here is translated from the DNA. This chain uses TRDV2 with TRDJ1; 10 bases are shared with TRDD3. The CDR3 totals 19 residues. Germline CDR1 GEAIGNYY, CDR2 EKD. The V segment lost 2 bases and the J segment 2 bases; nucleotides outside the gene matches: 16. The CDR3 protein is CACDNVHRLGDIVTDKLIF. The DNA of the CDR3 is TGTGCCTGTGACAACGTCCATCGTCTGGGGGATATTGTAACCGATAAACTCATCTTT.

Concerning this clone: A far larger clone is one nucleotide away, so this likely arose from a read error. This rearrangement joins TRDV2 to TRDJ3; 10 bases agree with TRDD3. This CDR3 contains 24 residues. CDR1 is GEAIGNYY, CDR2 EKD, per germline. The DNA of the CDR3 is TGTGCCTGGGACATAGCCCCGCCGGGGGGGGATACGTCCTCACCTTCCTGGGACACCCGACAGATGTTTTTC. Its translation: CAWDIAPPGGDTSSPSWDTRQMFF.

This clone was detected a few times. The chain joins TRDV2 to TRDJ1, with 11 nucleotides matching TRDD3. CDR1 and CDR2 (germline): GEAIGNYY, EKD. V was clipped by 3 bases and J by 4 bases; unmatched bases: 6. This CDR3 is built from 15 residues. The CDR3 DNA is TGTGCCTGTGACGGACTGGGGGATAAGGGCGATAAACTCATCTTT. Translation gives CACDGLGDKGDKLIF.

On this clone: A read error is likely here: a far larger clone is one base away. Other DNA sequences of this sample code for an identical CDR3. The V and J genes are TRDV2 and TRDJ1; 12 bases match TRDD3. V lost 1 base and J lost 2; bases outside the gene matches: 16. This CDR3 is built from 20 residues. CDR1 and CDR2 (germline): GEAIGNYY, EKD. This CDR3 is CACDTLAQAGGYGGTDKLIF. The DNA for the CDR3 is TGTGCCTGTGACACGCTGGCCCAAGCTGGGGGATACGGGGGGACCGATAAACTCATCTTT.

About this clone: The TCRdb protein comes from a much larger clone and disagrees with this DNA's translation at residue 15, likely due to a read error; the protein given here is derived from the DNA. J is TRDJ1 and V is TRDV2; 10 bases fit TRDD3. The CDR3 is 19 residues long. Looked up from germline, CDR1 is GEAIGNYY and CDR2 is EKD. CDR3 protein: CACDTVLGDPFPYTNKLIF. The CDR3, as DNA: TGTGCCTGTGACACCGTACTGGGGGATCCGTTCCCGTACACCAATAAACTCATCTTT.

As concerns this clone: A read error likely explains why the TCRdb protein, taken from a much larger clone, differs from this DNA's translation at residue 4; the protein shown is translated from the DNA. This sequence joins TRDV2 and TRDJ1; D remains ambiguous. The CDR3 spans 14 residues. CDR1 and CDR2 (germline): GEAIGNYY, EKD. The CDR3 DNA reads TGTGCCTGTGGCACCATTCATCGCACCGATAAACTCATCTTT. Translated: CACGTIHRTDKLIF.

CDR3 amino acids: CACDTLTGGYLPSWDTRQMFF. The CDR3 DNA is TGTGCCTGTGACACTCTGACTGGGGGATACTTACCGTCCTGGGACACCCGACAGATGTTTTTC. V gene TRDV2 combines with J gene TRDJ3, with 12 nucleotides matching TRDD3. The CDR3 runs 21 residues. V was pared by 1 base and J by 1 base, with 10 bases of the junction left unmatched. The germline CDR1 and CDR2 sequences are GEAIGNYY and EKD.

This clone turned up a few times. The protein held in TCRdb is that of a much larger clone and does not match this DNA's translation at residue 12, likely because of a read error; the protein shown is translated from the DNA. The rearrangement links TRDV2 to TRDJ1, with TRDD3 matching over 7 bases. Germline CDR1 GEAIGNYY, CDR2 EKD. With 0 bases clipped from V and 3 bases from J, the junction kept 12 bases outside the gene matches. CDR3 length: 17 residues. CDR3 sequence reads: CACDTLGDRDYADKLIF. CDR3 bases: TGTGCCTGTGACACCCTCGGGGATAGGGACTACGCCGATAAACTCATCTTT.

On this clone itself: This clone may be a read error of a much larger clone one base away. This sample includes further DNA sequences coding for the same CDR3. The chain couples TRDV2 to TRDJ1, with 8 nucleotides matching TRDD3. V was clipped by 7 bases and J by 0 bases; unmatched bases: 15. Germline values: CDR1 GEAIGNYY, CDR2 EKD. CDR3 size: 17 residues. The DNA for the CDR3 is TGTGCCTGCGCCGACCTACTGGGGGTTAGGTACACCGATAAACTCATCTTT. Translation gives CACADLLGVRYTDKLIF.

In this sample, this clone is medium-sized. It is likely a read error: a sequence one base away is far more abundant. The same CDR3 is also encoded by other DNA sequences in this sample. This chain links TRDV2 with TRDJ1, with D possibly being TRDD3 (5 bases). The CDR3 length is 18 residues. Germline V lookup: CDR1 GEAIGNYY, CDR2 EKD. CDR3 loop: CACDTAGWGPTYTDKLIF. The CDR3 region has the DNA TGTGCCTGTGACACCGCTGGGTGGGGACCAACTTACACCGATAAGCTCATCTTT.

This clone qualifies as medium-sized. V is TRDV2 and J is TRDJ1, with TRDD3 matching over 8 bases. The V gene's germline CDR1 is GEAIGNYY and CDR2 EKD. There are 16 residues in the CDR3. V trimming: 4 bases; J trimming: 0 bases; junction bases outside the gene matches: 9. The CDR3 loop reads CACEYLGDLNTDKLIF. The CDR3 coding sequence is TGTGCCTGTGAGTATCTGGGGGACTTAAACACCGATAAACTCATCTTT.

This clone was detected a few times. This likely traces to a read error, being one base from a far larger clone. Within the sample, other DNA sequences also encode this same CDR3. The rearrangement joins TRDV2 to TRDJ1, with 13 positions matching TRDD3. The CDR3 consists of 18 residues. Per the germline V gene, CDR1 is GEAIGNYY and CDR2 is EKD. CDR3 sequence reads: CACDTVSTGGYDTDKLIF. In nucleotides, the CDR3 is TGTGCCTGTGACACCGTTTCGACTGGGGGATACGACACCGATAAGCTCATCTTT.

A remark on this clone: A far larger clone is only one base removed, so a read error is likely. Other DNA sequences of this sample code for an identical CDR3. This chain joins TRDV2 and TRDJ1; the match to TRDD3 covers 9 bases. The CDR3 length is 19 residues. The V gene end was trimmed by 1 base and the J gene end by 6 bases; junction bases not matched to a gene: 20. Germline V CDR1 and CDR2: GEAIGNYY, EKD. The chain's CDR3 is CACDTVLGDTRRSENKLIF. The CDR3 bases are TGTGCCTGTGACACGGTACTGGGGGACACCAGGAGGTCCGAGAATAAACTCATCTTT.

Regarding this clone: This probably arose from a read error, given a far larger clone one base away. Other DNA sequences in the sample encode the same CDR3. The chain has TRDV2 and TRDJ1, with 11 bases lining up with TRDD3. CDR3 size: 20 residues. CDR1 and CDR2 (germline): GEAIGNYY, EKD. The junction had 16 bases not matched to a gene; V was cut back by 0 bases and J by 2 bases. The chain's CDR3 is CACDTVWGIRGVMTTDKLIF. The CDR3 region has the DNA TGTGCCTGTGACACCGTTTGGGGGATACGCGGGGTTATGACGACCGATAAACTCATCTTT.

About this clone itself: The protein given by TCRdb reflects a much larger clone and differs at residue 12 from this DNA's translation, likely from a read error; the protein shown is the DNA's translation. The CDR3 nucleotides are TGTGCCTGTGACACCGTAGTGGGGGGAGTTCGTGGTAAACTCATCTTT. As protein: CACDTVVGGVRGKLIF. The V and J genes are TRDV2 and TRDJ1; the D gene is possibly TRDD3 (6 bases). The CDR3 contains 16 residues. V gave up 0 bases and J gave up 7 bases, with 20 bases separating them. Looked up from germline, CDR1 is GEAIGNYY and CDR2 is EKD.

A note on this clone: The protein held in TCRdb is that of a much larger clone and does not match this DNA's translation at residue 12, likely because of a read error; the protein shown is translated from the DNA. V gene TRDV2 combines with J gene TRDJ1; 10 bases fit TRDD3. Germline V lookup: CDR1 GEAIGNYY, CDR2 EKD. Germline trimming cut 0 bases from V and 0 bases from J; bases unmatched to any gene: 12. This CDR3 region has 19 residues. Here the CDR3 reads CACDTVLGDPFLYTDKLIF. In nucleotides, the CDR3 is TGTGCCTGTGACACCGTACTGGGGGATCCGTTCCTGTACACCGATAAACTCATCTTT.

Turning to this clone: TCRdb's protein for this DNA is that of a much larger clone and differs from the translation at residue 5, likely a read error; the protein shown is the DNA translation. CDR3 nucleotides: TGTGCCTGTGACATCGTTGGGGTCGGATTATACACCGATAAACTCATCTTT. It translates to CACDIVGVGLYTDKLIF. V is TRDV2 and J is TRDJ1; D is perhaps TRDD3 (5 bases). In germline, CDR1 is GEAIGNYY, CDR2 EKD. This CDR3 is 17 amino acids long. V lost 2 bases and J 0 bases, leaving 18 bases between the germline ends.

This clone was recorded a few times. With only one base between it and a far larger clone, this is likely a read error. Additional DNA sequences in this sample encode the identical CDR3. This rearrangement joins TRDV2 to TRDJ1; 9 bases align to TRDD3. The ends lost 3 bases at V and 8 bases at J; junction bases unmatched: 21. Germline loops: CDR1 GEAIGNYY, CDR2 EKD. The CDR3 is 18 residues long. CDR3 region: CACDPLTGGHQRKLKLIF. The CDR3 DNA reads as TGTGCCTGTGACCCTTTGACTGGGGGACATCAGCGTAAGCTCAAACTCATCTTT.

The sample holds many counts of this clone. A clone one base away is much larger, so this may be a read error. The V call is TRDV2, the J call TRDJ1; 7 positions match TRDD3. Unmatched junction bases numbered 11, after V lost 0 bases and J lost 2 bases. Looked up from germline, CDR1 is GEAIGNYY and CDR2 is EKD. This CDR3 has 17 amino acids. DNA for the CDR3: TGTGCCTGTGACACCGCTGGGGGGAAAACGGATACCGATAAACTCATCTTT. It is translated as CACDTAGGKTDTDKLIF.

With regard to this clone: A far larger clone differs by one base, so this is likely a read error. The DNA for the CDR3 is TGTGCCTGTGACACGCTACGCGGAACTGGGGGATACGCTGGCGGGGGACGCTACACCGATAAACCCATCTTT. The encoded protein is CACDTLRGTGGYAGGGRYTDKPIF. The rearrangement joins TRDV2 to TRDJ1, with TRDD3 matching over 13 bases. The CDR3 is 24 residues long. Germline loops: CDR1 GEAIGNYY, CDR2 EKD.

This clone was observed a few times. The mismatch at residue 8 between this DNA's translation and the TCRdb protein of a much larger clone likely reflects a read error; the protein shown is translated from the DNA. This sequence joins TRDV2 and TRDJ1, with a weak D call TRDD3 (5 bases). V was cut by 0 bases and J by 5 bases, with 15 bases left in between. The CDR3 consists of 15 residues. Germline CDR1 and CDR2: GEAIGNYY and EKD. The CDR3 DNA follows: TGTGCCTGTGACACCGTGGGGCACGCTAATGATAAACTCATCTTT. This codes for CACDTVGHANDKLIF.

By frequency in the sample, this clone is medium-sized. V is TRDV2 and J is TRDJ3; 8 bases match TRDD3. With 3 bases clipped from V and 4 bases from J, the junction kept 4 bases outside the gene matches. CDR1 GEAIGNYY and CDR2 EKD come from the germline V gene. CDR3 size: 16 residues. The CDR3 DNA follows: TGTGCCTGTGACCCCACTGGGGGGTGGGACACCCGACAGATGTTTTTC. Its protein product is CACDPTGGWDTRQMFF.

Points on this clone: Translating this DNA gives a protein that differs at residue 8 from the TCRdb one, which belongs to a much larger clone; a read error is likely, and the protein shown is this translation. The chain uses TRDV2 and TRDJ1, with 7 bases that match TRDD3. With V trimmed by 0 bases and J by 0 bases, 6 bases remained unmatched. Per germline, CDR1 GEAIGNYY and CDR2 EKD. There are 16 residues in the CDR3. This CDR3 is CACDTLGGTNTDKLIF. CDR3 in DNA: TGTGCCTGTGACACCCTGGGGGGTACGAACACCGATAAACTCATCTTT.

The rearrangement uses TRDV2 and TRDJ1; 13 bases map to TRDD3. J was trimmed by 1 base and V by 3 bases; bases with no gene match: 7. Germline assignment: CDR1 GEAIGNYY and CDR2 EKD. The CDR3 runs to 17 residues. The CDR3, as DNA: TGTGCCTGTGACGCCGTACTGGGGGATACGCGCACCGATAAACTCATCTTT. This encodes CACDAVLGDTRTDKLIF.

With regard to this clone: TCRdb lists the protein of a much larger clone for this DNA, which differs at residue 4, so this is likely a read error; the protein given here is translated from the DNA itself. This CDR3 reads CACGTLGENKYTDKLIF. The CDR3 DNA follows: TGTGCCTGTGGCACTCTGGGGGAAAACAAGTACACCGATAAACTCATCTTT. The V gene is TRDV2, the J gene TRDJ1; 8 bases are a match to TRDD3. This CDR3 region has 17 residues. Per germline, CDR1 GEAIGNYY and CDR2 EKD. V lost 5 bases to trimming and J lost 0 bases; unmatched junction nucleotides: 13.

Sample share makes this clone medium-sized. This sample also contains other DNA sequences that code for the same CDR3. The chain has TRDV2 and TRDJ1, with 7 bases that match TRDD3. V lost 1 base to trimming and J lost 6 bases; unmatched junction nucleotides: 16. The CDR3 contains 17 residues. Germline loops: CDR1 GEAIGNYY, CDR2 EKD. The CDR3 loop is CACDTVGDTLGIHKLIF. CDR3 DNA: TGTGCCTGTGACACTGTGGGGGACACGCTCGGTATTCATAAACTCATCTTT.

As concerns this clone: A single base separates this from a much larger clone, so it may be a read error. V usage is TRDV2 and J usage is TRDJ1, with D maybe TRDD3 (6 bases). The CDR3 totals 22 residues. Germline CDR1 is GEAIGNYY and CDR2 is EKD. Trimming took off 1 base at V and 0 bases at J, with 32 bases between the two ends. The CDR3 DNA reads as TGTGCCTGTGACACACTCCTGGTGACTGGGAGATACTCCCCTTTGTACACCGATAAACTCATCTTT. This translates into CACDTLLVTGRYSPLYTDKLIF.

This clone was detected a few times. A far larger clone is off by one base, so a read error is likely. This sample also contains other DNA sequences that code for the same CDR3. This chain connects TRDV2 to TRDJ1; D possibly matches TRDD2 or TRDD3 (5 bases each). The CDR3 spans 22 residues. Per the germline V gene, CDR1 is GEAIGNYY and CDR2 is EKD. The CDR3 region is CACDPLPNLLGRTLGNTDKLIF. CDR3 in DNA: TGTGCTTGTGACCCGCTTCCAAATCTGCTGGGTCGAACCCTTGGGAACACCGATAAACTCATCTTT.

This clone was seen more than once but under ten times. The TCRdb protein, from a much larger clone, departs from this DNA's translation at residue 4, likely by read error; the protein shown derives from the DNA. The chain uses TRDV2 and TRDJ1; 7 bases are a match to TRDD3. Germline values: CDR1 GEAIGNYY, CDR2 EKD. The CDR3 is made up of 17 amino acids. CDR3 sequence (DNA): TGTGCCTGTAACACTCTCGTTGGGGGACAATACACCGATAAACTCATCTTT. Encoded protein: CACNTLVGGQYTDKLIF.

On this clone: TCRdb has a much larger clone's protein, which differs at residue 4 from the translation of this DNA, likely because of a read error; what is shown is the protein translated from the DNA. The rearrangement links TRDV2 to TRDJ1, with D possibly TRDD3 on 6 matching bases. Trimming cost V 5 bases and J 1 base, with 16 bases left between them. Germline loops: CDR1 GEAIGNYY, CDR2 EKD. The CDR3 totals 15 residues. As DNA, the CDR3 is TGTGCCTGTGGCTTAATGGATACCCCCACCGATAAACTCATCTTT. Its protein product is CACGLMDTPTDKLIF.

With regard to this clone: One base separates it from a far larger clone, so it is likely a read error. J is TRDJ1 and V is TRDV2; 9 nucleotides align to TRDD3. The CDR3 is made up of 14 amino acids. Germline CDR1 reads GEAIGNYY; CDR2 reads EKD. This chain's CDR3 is CARDFLGDRGKLIF. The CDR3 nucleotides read TGTGCCCGTGACTTTCTGGGGGATCGAGGTAAACTCATCTTT.